The rows below give T cell receptor beta chains drawn from one sample of a study of blood T cell repertoires in COVID-19. The method was immunoSEQ multiplex PCR; TCRdb's version includes in-frame clones alone and lacks a portion of them. The repertoire holds approximately 290,000 clones, with roughly 91% as singletons. The sample consisted of peripheral blood. These receptors were collected from a woman in her 30s with COVID-19, enrolled during active disease. Both conserved end residues are part of each CDR3. Fields, in order: D gene, CDR3 length, J gene, V gene, clone size, CDR3 DNA, CDR3 protein. A D gene is named only where the DNA matches it firmly. Size tells how often a clone was seen (once, few, many) or the class of an expanded clone, and some rows leave it out.

D gene: TRBD2; CDR3 length: 14; J gene: TRBJ2-2; V gene: TRBV5-5; clone size: NA; CDR3 DNA: TGTGCCAGCCCGGGGGGGAGGGACACCGGGGAGCTGTTTTTT; CDR3 protein: CASPGGRDTGELFF
D gene: NA; CDR3 length: 15; J gene: TRBJ1-2; V gene: TRBV5-6; clone size: NA; CDR3 DNA: TGTGCCAGCAGCCCGGCCGGCGGGGGGGACTATGGCTACACCTTC; CDR3 protein: CASSPAGGGDYGYTF
D gene: NA; CDR3 length: 11; J gene: TRBJ2-5; V gene: TRBV20-1; clone size: NA; CDR3 DNA: TGCAGTGCCGGGTTCCAAGAGACCCAGTACTTC; CDR3 protein: CSAGFQETQYF
D gene: TRBD2; CDR3 length: 14; J gene: TRBJ2-5; V gene: TRBV5-4; clone size: NA; CDR3 DNA: TGTGCCAGCAGCTTGGGCAGGACTAGTGAGACCCAGTACTTC; CDR3 protein: CASSLGRTSETQYF
D gene: NA; CDR3 length: 14; J gene: TRBJ2-2; V gene: TRBV2; clone size: NA; CDR3 DNA: TGTGCCAGCCAGACTTGGCGTGGCACCGGGGAGCTGTTTTTT; CDR3 protein: CASQTWRGTGELFF
D gene: NA; CDR3 length: 13; J gene: TRBJ2-5; V gene: TRBV6-1; clone size: NA; CDR3 DNA: TGTGCCAGCAGTGAATTGGGGGCTGGGACCCAGTACTTC; CDR3 protein: CASSELGAGTQYF
D gene: TRBD1; CDR3 length: 15; J gene: TRBJ2-3; V gene: TRBV5-1; clone size: NA; CDR3 DNA: TGCGCCAGCGCTACCGGGACAGGGGGCAGGGATACGCAGTATTTT; CDR3 protein: CASATGTGGRDTQYF
D gene: TRBD1; CDR3 length: 15; J gene: TRBJ1-1; V gene: TRBV18; clone size: few; CDR3 DNA: TGTGCCAGCTCACCAGGGACAGGGGGCGCCCTGGGCGCTTTCTTT; CDR3 protein: CASSPGTGGALGAFF
D gene: NA; CDR3 length: 15; J gene: TRBJ1-3; V gene: TRBV28; clone size: NA; CDR3 DNA: TGTGCCAGCAGGGGAGGGTCTACCTCTGGAAACACCATATATTTT; CDR3 protein: CASRGGSTSGNTIYF
D gene: NA; CDR3 length: 13; J gene: TRBJ2-7; V gene: TRBV7-9; clone size: NA; CDR3 DNA: TGTGCCAGCACCTTGGGAGTAGACTACGAGCAGTACTTC; CDR3 protein: CASTLGVDYEQYF
D gene: NA; CDR3 length: 14; J gene: TRBJ1-2; V gene: TRBV5-1; clone size: NA; CDR3 DNA: TGCGCCAGCAGCTTGGTTCCAGAAAGCTATGGCTACACCTTC; CDR3 protein: CASSLVPESYGYTF
D gene: NA; CDR3 length: 14; J gene: TRBJ1-1; V gene: TRBV15; clone size: NA; CDR3 DNA: TGTGCCACCAGTCCCGACATTTTGAACACTGAAGCTTTCTTT; CDR3 protein: CATSPDILNTEAFF
D gene: TRBD2; CDR3 length: 15; J gene: TRBJ2-3; V gene: TRBV11-2; clone size: NA; CDR3 DNA: TGTGCCAGCAGCTTTGGGGGGGTAAGCACAGATACGCAGTATTTT; CDR3 protein: CASSFGGVSTDTQYF
D gene: NA; CDR3 length: 12; J gene: TRBJ2-5; V gene: TRBV7-9; clone size: NA; CDR3 DNA: TGTGCCAGCAGCTTAGTAGGGGTGACCCAGTACTTC; CDR3 protein: CASSLVGVTQYF
D gene: NA; CDR3 length: 12; J gene: TRBJ1-1; V gene: TRBV6-5; clone size: NA; CDR3 DNA: TGTGCCAGCAGCGCAGGGGAGCCTGAAGCTTTCTTT; CDR3 protein: CASSAGEPEAFF
D gene: TRBD1; CDR3 length: 14; J gene: TRBJ1-5; V gene: TRBV7-8; clone size: once; CDR3 DNA: TGTGCCACCTCACGCGAGACAGGGGATCAGCCCCAGCATTTT; CDR3 protein: CATSRETGDQPQHF
D gene: NA; CDR3 length: 14; J gene: TRBJ2-5; V gene: TRBV19; clone size: once; CDR3 DNA: TGTGCCAGTAGTATAGGGGCAGGGCGGGAGACCCAGTACTTC; CDR3 protein: CASSIGAGRETQYF
D gene: TRBD2; CDR3 length: 16; J gene: TRBJ2-1; V gene: TRBV27; clone size: NA; CDR3 DNA: TGTGCCAGCAGTTTACAACTAGCGGGGGGGCCCGTTGAGCAGTTCTTC; CDR3 protein: CASSLQLAGGPVEQFF
D gene: NA; CDR3 length: 14; J gene: TRBJ1-6; V gene: TRBV19; clone size: NA; CDR3 DNA: TGTGCCAGTACTACAAGGGGGGGATCGGCACCCCTCCACTTT; CDR3 protein: CASTTRGGSAPLHF
D gene: NA; CDR3 length: 10; J gene: TRBJ1-2; V gene: TRBV29-1; clone size: NA; CDR3 DNA: TGCAGCGTTCTATTCTATGGCTACACCTTC; CDR3 protein: CSVLFYGYTF
D gene: NA; CDR3 length: 14; J gene: TRBJ1-1; V gene: TRBV28; clone size: NA; CDR3 DNA: TGTGCCAGCAGTCCCCCAAGCCGTCACACTGAAGCTTTCTTT; CDR3 protein: CASSPPSRHTEAFF
D gene: TRBD1; CDR3 length: 12; J gene: TRBJ2-7; V gene: TRBV30; clone size: NA; CDR3 DNA: TGTGCCTGGAGTCCCGGGACAGTTCCCCAGTACTTC; CDR3 protein: CAWSPGTVPQYF
D gene: NA; CDR3 length: 12; J gene: TRBJ2-5; V gene: TRBV5-1; clone size: once; CDR3 DNA: TGCGCCAGCAGCTTGGCAGTCGAGACCCAGTACTTC; CDR3 protein: CASSLAVETQYF
D gene: TRBD2; CDR3 length: 15; J gene: TRBJ2-2; V gene: TRBV18; clone size: NA; CDR3 DNA: TGTGCCAGCTCACCGGGGGGGGCGAACACCGGGGAGCTGTTTTTT; CDR3 protein: CASSPGGANTGELFF
D gene: NA; CDR3 length: 14; J gene: TRBJ1-3; V gene: TRBV7-9; clone size: once; CDR3 DNA: TGTGCCAGCAGCAACCAGGGGTCTGGAAACACCATATATTTT; CDR3 protein: CASSNQGSGNTIYF
D gene: NA; CDR3 length: 13; J gene: TRBJ1-1; V gene: TRBV12-3/TRBV12-4; clone size: NA; CDR3 DNA: TGTGCCAGCAGTTGGGTCCTGGGGGGGCTGGCTTTCTTT; CDR3 protein: CASSWVLGGLAFF
D gene: NA; CDR3 length: 14; J gene: TRBJ1-4; V gene: TRBV7-9; clone size: NA; CDR3 DNA: TGTGCCAGCAGCTTAGGGTTCGGGGAAGAAAAACTGTTTTTT; CDR3 protein: CASSLGFGEEKLFF
D gene: TRBD1; CDR3 length: 16; J gene: TRBJ1-6; V gene: TRBV13; clone size: NA; CDR3 DNA: TGTGCCAGCAGCCCCCAGGGACAGGCAGTGAATTCACCCCTCCACTTT; CDR3 protein: CASSPQGQAVNSPLHF
D gene: TRBD2; CDR3 length: 16; J gene: TRBJ2-5; V gene: TRBV5-1; clone size: NA; CDR3 DNA: TGCGCCAGCAGCTTAACTAGCGGGGGGACCCAAGAGACCCAGTACTTC; CDR3 protein: CASSLTSGGTQETQYF
D gene: TRBD1; CDR3 length: 13; J gene: TRBJ1-4; V gene: TRBV2; clone size: few; CDR3 DNA: TGTGCCAGCGGGAAGGGGGCAAATGAAAAACTGTTTTTT; CDR3 protein: CASGKGANEKLFF
D gene: TRBD1; CDR3 length: 15; J gene: TRBJ2-1; V gene: TRBV4-2; clone size: NA; CDR3 DNA: TGTGCCAGCAGCCACGCCGGGACAGGGATGAATGAGCAGTTCTTC; CDR3 protein: CASSHAGTGMNEQFF
D gene: NA; CDR3 length: 13; J gene: TRBJ1-1; V gene: TRBV15; clone size: NA; CDR3 DNA: TGTGCCACCAGCATTCGCCGAGGGCTTGAAGCTTTCTTT; CDR3 protein: CATSIRRGLEAFF
D gene: NA; CDR3 length: 12; J gene: TRBJ1-1; V gene: TRBV27; clone size: NA; CDR3 DNA: TGTGCCAGCAGTTTCGAACAGTTTGAAGCTTTCTTT; CDR3 protein: CASSFEQFEAFF
D gene: NA; CDR3 length: 15; J gene: TRBJ1-2; V gene: TRBV5-4; clone size: NA; CDR3 DNA: TGTGCCAGCAGCCAAAACGGGGGGCCCAACTATGGCTACACCTTC; CDR3 protein: CASSQNGGPNYGYTF
D gene: TRBD1; CDR3 length: 16; J gene: TRBJ1-4; V gene: TRBV7-9; clone size: NA; CDR3 DNA: TGTGCCACCTCAGGGGGGATCTGGCAGCCAAATGAAAAACTGTTTTTT; CDR3 protein: CATSGGIWQPNEKLFF
D gene: TRBD2; CDR3 length: 17; J gene: TRBJ2-3; V gene: TRBV24-1; clone size: NA; CDR3 DNA: TGTGCCACCAGTGCCTGGGGGAGTAGCGGGGGGCCAGGTACGCAGTATTTT; CDR3 protein: CATSAWGSSGGPGTQYF